This T cell receptor beta chain was sequenced in a study of neoadjuvant anti-PD-1 for oral cavity cancer (dated by TCRdb to the early 2020s). In the study overall: Before undergoing curative-intent surgical resection, most patients got three to four biweekly nivolumab doses at 3 mg/kg. There were roughly 11 patients in the parent correlative cohort, and the response rate was 33%. Under RECIST 1.1, patients with complete response, partial response or stable disease were classed as responders, and patients with progression were classed as non-responders. For patients who did not progress, a fourth nivolumab dose was given around day 43, followed by definitive surgical resection on days 50-56. Broader findings and caveats from the paper: A higher pretreatment blood Treg/Th17 ratio correlated with both higher pretreatment blood TCRbeta clonality and lower post-treatment tumor TCRbeta clonality. Only three patients per response group were included in the TCR analyses, and larger cohorts for validation were called for by the authors. Larger post-treatment sizes of preexisting intratumoral clones correlated with greater tumor shrinkage, suggesting expansion of preexisting clones contributed to response.

A note on this clone: The antigen it binds to is not known. One base away there is no much larger clone; base qualities are not given.

Interpreted using the paper, the time point label stands for: before neoadjuvant nivolumab. Patients had been newly diagnosed with stage II-IVA oral cavity squamous cell carcinoma, and no prior systemic or radiation treatment had been given to the patients. Everyone in the cohort had locally advanced, HPV-negative oral cavity squamous cell carcinoma. The samples were obtained from a longitudinal correlative study of a single-arm phase II trial testing neoadjuvant nivolumab in oral cavity squamous cell carcinoma. Subject-matched pre- and post-treatment PBMCs and tumors from three responders and three non-responders were subjected to genomic DNA-based TCRbeta sequencing. Genomic DNA was isolated from tumor tissue using the Maxwell RSC DNA from Tissue kit. The CDR3, cysteine through phenylalanine, is 15 amino acids long. Only CDR3 DNA remains: 45 bases, in frame from the first base. The CDR1 and CDR2 encoded by the germline V gene are SQVTM and ANQGSEA. Compared with germline, V lacks 3 bases and J lacks 6 bases; bases without a gene match: 7.

For survey sequencing of tumor libraries, mostly around 5.1 ug of input genomic DNA was used, and two replicates were run per sample. The immunoSEQ hsTCRbeta kit was used to prepare TCRbeta libraries, following the manufacturer's instructions. An Illumina NovaSeq 6000 S4 flow cell was used to sequence the final libraries, which had first been combined to 3 nM. Under the source paper's analysis protocol: The immunoSEQ Analyzer handled quality control and preprocessing of the raw data. The analysis was restricted to productive rearrangements, with each unique CDR3 amino acid sequence defining a clonotype. Repertoire clonality was estimated as the Gini-Simpson index, computed with the R package tcR. Gini indices were compared with Student's t test, and associations with tumor size change were assessed by Pearson correlation. In TCRdb, the immuneACCESS table is reduced to in-frame sequences with V and J assigned. These tables do not hold every clone; where another copy was compared, an unresolved V gene accounts for under half, and the others remain unexplained. That table supplies the V and J calls and clone size; D and trimming were determined from the DNA. The sample data list 9,500 to 12,000 clones, and 45% to 60% of these were observed just once. The ten largest clonotypes hold roughly 29% of the sample.

The receptor was derived from a person aged 35 to 85 with oral cavity squamous cell carcinoma. The sequence links TRBV29-1 to TRBJ2-3, with TRBD1 matching 12 junction bases. The specimen was tumor tissue, collected before nivolumab (anti-PD-1) treatment. In nucleotide form, the sequence is TGCAGCGTTGACGGGACAGGGGGCGCGGCTGATACGCAGTATTTT. Its amino acids are CSVDGTGGAADTQYF.